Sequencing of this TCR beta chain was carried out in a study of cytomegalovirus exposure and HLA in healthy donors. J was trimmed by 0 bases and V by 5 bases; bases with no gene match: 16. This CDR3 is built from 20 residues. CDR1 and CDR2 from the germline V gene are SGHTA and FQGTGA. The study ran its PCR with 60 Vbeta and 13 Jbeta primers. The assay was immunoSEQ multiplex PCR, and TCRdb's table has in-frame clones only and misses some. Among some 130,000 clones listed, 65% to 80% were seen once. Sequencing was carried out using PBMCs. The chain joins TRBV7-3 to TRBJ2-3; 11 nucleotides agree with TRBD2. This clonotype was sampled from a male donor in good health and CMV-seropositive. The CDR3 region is CASSVGGRSSGRPSTDTQYF. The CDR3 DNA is TGTGCCAGCAGCGTTGGCGGTCGGTCTAGCGGGAGGCCAAGCACAGATACGCAGTATTTT.